This T cell receptor (beta chain) was identified in a study of technical replicates of blood from a handful of donors. The method was immunoSEQ multiplex PCR; TCRdb's version includes in-frame clones alone and lacks a portion of them. The sample shows under 80,000 clones, 94% of them seen only once. Trimming shortened V by 2 bases and J by 11 bases, and 15 bases separated the two germline ends. In germline, CDR1 is ENHRY, CDR2 SYGVKD. The CDR3 is 13 amino acids. The sequence derives from a human donor in good health. V is TRBV10-3 and J is TRBJ1-1; D is ambiguous. Material for sequencing was T cells isolated from PBMCs. In DNA form, the CDR3 reads TGTGCCATCAGTGAGATCCCAAACCCCGGGGCTTTCTTT. Translated: CAISEIPNPGAFF.